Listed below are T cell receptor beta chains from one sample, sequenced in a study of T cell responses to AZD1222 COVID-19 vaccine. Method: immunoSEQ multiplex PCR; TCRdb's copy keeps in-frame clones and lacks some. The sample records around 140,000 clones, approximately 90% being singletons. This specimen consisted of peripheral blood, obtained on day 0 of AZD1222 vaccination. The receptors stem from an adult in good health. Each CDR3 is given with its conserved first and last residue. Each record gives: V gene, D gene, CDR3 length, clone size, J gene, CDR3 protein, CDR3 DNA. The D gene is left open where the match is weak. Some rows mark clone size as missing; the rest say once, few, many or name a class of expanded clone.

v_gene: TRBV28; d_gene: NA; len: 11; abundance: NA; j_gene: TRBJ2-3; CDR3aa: CASSSRNTQYF; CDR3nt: TGTGCCAGCAGTTCGAGGAATACGCAGTATTTT
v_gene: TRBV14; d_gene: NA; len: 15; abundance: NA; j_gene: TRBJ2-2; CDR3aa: CASSQWGERSGELFF; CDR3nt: TGTGCCAGCAGCCAGTGGGGGGAGCGTTCCGGGGAGCTGTTTTTT
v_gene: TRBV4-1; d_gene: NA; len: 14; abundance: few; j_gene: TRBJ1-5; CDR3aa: CASSQVGTRQPQHF; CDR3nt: TGCGCCAGCAGCCAAGTTGGCACGCGCCAGCCCCAGCATTTT
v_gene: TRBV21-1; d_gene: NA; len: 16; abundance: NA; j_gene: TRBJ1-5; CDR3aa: CASSSPKDDSNQPQHF; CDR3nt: TGTGCCAGCAGCTCCCCCAAGGACGATAGCAATCAGCCCCAGCATTTT
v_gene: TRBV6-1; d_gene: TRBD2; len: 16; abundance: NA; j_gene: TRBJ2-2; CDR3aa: CASSVGTSGYTGELFF; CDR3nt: TGTGCCAGCAGTGTGGGGACTAGCGGGTACACCGGGGAGCTGTTTTTT
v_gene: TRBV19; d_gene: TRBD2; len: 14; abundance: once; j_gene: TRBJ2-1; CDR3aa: CASKVGIAGNEQFF; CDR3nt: TGTGCCAGTAAAGTCGGGATAGCGGGAAATGAGCAGTTCTTC
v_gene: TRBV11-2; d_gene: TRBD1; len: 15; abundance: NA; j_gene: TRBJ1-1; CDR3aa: CASSLEPGGQTEAFF; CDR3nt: TGTGCCAGCAGCTTAGAGCCAGGGGGCCAAACTGAAGCTTTCTTT
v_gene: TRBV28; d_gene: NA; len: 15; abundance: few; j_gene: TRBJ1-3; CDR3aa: CASSLPTGSGNTIYF; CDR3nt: TGTGCCAGCAGCCTCCCGACAGGCTCTGGAAACACCATATATTTT
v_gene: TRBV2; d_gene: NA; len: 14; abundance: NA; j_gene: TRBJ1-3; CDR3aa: CASSELGSGNTIYF; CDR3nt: TGTGCCAGCAGTGAATTAGGCTCTGGAAACACCATATATTTT
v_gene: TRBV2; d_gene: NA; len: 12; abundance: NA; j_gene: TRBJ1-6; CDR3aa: CASRGSDSPLHF; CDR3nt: TGTGCCAGCAGGGGGTCTGATTCACCCCTCCACTTT
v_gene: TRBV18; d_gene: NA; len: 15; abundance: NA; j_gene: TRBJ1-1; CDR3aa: CASSLGWGADTEAFF; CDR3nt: TGTGCCAGCTCTCTAGGATGGGGCGCGGACACTGAAGCTTTCTTT
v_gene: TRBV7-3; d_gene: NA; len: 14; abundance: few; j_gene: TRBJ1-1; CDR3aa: CASSLTRGNTEAFF; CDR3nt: TGTGCCAGCAGCTTAACAAGGGGGAACACTGAAGCTTTCTTT
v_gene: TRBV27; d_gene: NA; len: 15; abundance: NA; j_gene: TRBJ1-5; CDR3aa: CASSLSIGSNQPQHF; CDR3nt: TGTGCCAGCAGTTTATCAATAGGGAGCAATCAGCCCCAGCATTTT
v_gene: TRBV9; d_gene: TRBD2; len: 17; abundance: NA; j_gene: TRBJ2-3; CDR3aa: CASSVAGTSGRGDTQYF; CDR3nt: TGTGCCAGCAGCGTAGCGGGGACTAGCGGGAGGGGAGATACGCAGTATTTT
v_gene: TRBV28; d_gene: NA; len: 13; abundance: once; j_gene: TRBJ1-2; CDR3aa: CASSLGQNYGYTF; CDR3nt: TGTGCCAGCAGTTTAGGACAGAACTATGGCTACACCTTC
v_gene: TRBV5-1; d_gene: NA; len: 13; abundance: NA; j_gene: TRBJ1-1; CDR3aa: CASSFYQNTEAFF; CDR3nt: TGCGCCAGCAGCTTTTACCAGAACACTGAAGCTTTCTTT
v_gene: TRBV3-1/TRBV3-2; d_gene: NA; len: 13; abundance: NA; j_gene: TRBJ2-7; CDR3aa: CASSHLTGYEQYF; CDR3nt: TGTGCCAGCAGCCATCTTACCGGTTACGAGCAGTACTTC
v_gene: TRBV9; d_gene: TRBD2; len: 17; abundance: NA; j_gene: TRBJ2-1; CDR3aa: CASSQSVAGGGYNEQFF; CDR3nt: TGTGCCAGCTCTCAGAGTGTAGCGGGAGGGGGATACAATGAGCAGTTCTTC
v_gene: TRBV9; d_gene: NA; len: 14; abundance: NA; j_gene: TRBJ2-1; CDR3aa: CASSVEAGANEQFF; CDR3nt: TGTGCCAGCAGCGTAGAGGCCGGGGCCAATGAGCAGTTCTTC
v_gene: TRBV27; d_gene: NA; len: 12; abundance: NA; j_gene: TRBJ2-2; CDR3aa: CASSLRTGELFF; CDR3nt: TGTGCCAGCAGTTTGCGCACCGGGGAGCTGTTTTTT
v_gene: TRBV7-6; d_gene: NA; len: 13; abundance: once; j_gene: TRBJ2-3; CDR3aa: CASSLQVTDTQYF; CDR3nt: TGTGCCAGCAGCTTACAGGTTACAGATACGCAGTATTTT
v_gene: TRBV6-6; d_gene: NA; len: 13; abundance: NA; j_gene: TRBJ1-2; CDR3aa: CASSPPGGSGYTF; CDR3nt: TGTGCCAGCAGTCCCCCGGGGGGCTCTGGCTACACCTTC
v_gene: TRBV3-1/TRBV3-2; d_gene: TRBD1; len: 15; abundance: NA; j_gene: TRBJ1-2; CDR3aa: CASSQPGQANYGYTF; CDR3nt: TGTGCCAGCAGCCAACCGGGACAGGCAAACTATGGCTACACCTTC
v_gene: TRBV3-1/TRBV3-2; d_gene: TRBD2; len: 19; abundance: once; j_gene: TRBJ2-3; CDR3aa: CASSQAHGTSGRGIDTQYF; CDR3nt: TGTGCCAGCAGCCAAGCCCACGGGACTAGCGGGAGAGGGATTGATACGCAGTATTTT
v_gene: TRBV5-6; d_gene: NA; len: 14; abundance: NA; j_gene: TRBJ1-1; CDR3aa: CASSLGSGWTEAFF; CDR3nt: TGTGCCAGCAGCTTGGGATCTGGTTGGACTGAAGCTTTCTTT
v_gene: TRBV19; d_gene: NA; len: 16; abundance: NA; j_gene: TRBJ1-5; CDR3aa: CASSRQLSGFWEPQHF; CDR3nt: TGTGCCAGTAGTAGACAACTTTCAGGGTTTTGGGAGCCCCAGCATTTT
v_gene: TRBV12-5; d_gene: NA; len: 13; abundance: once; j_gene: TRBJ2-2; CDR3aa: CASGTPGTGELFF; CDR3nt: TGTGCTAGTGGTACCCCGGGCACCGGGGAGCTGTTTTTT
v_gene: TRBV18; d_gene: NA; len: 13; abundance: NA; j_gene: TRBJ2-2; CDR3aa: CASSPVNTGELFF; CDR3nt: TGTGCCAGCTCACCAGTGAATACCGGGGAGCTGTTTTTT
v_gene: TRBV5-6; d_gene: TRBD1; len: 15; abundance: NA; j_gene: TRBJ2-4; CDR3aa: CASSMAGGGKNIQYF; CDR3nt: TGTGCCAGCAGCATGGCAGGGGGTGGGAAAAACATTCAGTACTTC
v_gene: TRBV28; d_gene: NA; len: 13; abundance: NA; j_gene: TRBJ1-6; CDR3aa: CASGSGPNSPLHF; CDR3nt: TGTGCCAGTGGTTCAGGGCCCAATTCACCCCTCCACTTT
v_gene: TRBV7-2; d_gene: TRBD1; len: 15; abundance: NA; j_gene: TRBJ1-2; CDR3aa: CASSLGGQGTYGYTF; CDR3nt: TGTGCCAGCAGCTTAGGGGGACAGGGAACCTATGGCTACACCTTC
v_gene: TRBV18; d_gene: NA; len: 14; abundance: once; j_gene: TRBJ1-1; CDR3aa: CASSPPGLLGEAFF; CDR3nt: TGTGCCAGCTCACCACCAGGGCTCTTGGGTGAAGCTTTCTTT
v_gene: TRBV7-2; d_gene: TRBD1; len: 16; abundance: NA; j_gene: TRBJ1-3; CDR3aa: CASSANRGTSGNTIYF; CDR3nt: TGTGCCAGCAGCGCAAACAGGGGGACCTCTGGAAACACCATATATTTT
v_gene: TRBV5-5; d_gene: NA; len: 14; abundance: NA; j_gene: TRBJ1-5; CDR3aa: CASSLAPVNQPQHF; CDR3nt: TGTGCCAGCAGCTTGGCACCGGTCAATCAGCCCCAGCATTTT
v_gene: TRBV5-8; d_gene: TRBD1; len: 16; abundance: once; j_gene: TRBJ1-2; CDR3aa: CASTFIPGQPFYGYTF; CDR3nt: TGTGCCAGCACCTTCATACCGGGACAGCCGTTCTATGGCTACACCTTC
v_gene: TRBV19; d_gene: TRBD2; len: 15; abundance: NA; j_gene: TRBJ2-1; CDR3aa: CASSITVGLAGEQFF; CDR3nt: TGTGCCAGTAGTATCACCGTCGGACTAGCGGGTGAGCAGTTCTTC
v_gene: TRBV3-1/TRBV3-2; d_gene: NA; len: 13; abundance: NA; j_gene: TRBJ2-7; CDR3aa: CASSTQGSYEQYF; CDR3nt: TGTGCCAGCAGCACACAGGGATCCTACGAGCAGTACTTC
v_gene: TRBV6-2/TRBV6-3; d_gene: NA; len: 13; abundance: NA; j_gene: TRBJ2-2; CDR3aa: CASSYSRNGELFF; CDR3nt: TGTGCCAGCAGTTACTCGAGGAACGGGGAGCTGTTTTTT
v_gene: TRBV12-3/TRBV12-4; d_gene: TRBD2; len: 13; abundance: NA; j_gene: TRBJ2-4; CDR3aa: CASRLGGGNIQYF; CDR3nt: TGTGCCAGCAGGCTTGGGGGGGGGAACATTCAGTACTTC
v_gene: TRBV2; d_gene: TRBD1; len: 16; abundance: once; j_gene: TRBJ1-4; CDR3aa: CASSVTGGRGNEKLFF; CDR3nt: TGTGCCAGCAGTGTCACAGGGGGAAGGGGTAATGAAAAACTGTTTTTT
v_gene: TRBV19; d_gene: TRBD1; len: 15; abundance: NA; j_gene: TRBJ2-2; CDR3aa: CASRPGTGDTGELFF; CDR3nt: TGTGCCAGTAGGCCTGGGACAGGGGACACCGGGGAGCTGTTTTTT
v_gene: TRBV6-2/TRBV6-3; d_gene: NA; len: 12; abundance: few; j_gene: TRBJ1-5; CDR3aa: CASSYSVQPQHF; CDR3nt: TGTGCCAGCAGTTACTCGGTTCAGCCCCAGCATTTT
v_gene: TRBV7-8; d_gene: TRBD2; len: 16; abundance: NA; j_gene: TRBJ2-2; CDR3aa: CASSSFRTSDTGELFF; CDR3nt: TGTGCCAGCAGCTCTTTTCGGACTAGCGACACCGGGGAGCTGTTTTTT
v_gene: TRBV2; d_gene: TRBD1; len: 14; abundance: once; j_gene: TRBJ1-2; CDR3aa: CALGRDRLNYGYTF; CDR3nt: TGTGCCCTTGGCCGGGACAGGCTCAACTATGGCTACACCTTC
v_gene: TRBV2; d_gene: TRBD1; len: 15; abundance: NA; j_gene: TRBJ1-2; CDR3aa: CASSYVSGGGYGYTF; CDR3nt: TGTGCCAGCAGTTATGTGTCAGGGGGCGGCTATGGCTACACCTTC
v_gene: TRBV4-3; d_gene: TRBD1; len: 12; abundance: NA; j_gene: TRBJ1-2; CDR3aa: CASSQDRDRATF; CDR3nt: TGCGCCAGCAGCCAAGACCGGGACAGGGCCACCTTC
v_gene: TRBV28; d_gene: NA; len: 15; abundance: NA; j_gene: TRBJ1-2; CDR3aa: CASSSPGLRFGGYTF; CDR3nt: TGTGCCAGCAGTTCCCCGGGACTCAGATTCGGTGGCTACACCTTC
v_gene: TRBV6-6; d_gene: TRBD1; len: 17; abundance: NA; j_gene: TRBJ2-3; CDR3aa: CASSQYYRDRGSDTQYF; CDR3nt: TGTGCCAGCAGTCAATATTACCGGGACAGGGGTTCAGATACGCAGTATTTT
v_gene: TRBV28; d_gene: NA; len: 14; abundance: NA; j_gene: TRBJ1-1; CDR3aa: CASTTGTMNTEAFF; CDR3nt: TGTGCCAGCACGACGGGGACTATGAACACTGAAGCTTTCTTT
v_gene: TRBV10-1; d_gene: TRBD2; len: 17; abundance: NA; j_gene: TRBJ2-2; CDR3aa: CASSESRLAVNTGELFF; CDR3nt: TGCGCCAGCAGTGAGTCGCGTCTAGCGGTGAACACCGGGGAGCTGTTTTTT